Below, one TCR beta chain is given with its context. Its target is not known. This record belongs to a study of early T cells in non-severe SARS-CoV-2 infection. Background on the study: Chains were not paired, and sequencing was done on bulk RNA from unsorted whole blood.

The CDR3 sequence is 15 residues long. The germline V and J ends were trimmed by 4 bases and 5 bases, with 17 bases remaining between them. Germline CDR1 reads KGHSH; CDR2 reads LQKENI. The library protocol tagged individual cDNA molecules with unique molecular identifiers. One entry per CDR3 protein results from TCRdb running MiXCR on the 5' RACE reads. In the table there are tens of thousands of distinct CDR3 sequences, around 13% of which are singletons. Study conclusions and caveats: Matching with VDJdb favored anti-spike CD8 responses (missing private and CD4 specificities).

The specimen sequenced was whole blood. The V gene is TRBV18, the J gene TRBJ1-2; TRBD1 is a possible D gene (5 bases). This clonotype was obtained from an adult who was a healthcare worker with PCR-confirmed SARS-CoV-2 infection or an uninfected control (not recorded which). DNA for the CDR3: TGTGCCAGCTCACTCTATCGGGACCCAGATTATGGCTACACCTTC. This codes for CASSLYRDPDYGYTF.